A selection of T cell receptor beta chains follows, all from one sample in a study of cytomegalovirus exposure and HLA in healthy donors. Generated by immunoSEQ multiplex PCR, the TCRdb table keeps only in-frame clones and is missing some. The sample records 100,000 to 150,000 clones, 75% to 85% being singletons. Sequencing input: PBMCs. Receptors originate from a man younger than 40 in good health and CMV-seropositive. CDR3s leave out the opening cysteine and the closing phenylalanine or tryptophan. The D gene is left open where the match is weak. Clone size is shown for a subset of rows, as once, few, many or a class of expanded clone.

TRBJ1-4 . . TRBV19 ASNLDGFPNEKLF
TRBJ2-2 TRBD2 . TRBV5-6 ASKASGGNTGELF
TRBJ1-5 TRBD1 few TRBV2 ASRTGAAGQPQH
TRBJ2-1 TRBD2 . TRBV7-3 ASSLNLAGEQF
TRBJ1-1 . . TRBV29-1 SVAWTFPSNTEAF
TRBJ2-1 TRBD1 few TRBV19 ASSRDSRSSYNEQF
TRBJ1-5 . . TRBV19 ASRAGANQPQH
TRBJ1-5 . . TRBV9 ASSVSWQGNQPQH
TRBJ2-5 TRBD1 . TRBV15 ATSPVGQEETQY
TRBJ1-5 . . TRBV19 ATQNYMSQH
TRBJ1-4 . . TRBV25-1 ASSRSGGDEKLF
TRBJ1-4 . . TRBV19 ASSNIWGGEKLF
TRBJ2-2 TRBD2 few TRBV7-9 ASSPLAGESTGELF
TRBJ1-5 TRBD1 . TRBV6-5 ASRFRGHNQPQH
TRBJ1-3 TRBD1 . TRBV6-4 ASRDRGRNSGNTIY
TRBJ2-7 TRBD2 . TRBV10-3 AIRGTSEHEQY
TRBJ2-7 TRBD1 . TRBV6-5 ASSSGQYRPWY
TRBJ1-1 . . TRBV11-1 ASSLLGGETEAF
TRBJ1-2 . . TRBV9 ASSPTATNYGYT
TRBJ1-1 . . TRBV11-1 ASSPEPGGTEAF
TRBJ2-6 TRBD2 . TRBV4-1 ASSRRLAGGLGANGLT
TRBJ1-1 . . TRBV9 ASSVALRDTEAF
TRBJ2-1 TRBD2 . TRBV27 ASSRGSGGASVYNEQF
TRBJ1-1 . . TRBV6-6 ASSTPRAGMNTEAF
TRBJ1-1 . . TRBV10-1 ASRQGLMNTEAF
TRBJ1-6 . . TRBV4-2 ASSPGHFGASPLH
TRBJ1-1 TRBD1 . TRBV9 ASSVSPGTGSMNTEAF
TRBJ1-2 . . TRBV7-2 ASSLSGDYGYT
TRBJ1-2 . . TRBV7-2 ASSLEGPANYGYT
TRBJ1-1 . . TRBV10-1 ASSESQESTEAF
TRBJ2-6 TRBD1 . TRBV9 ASRTGTGNRANVLT
TRBJ1-4 . . TRBV6-1 ASTGEANEKLF
TRBJ1-1 . . TRBV30 AWSVRRGAF
TRBJ1-2 . . TRBV6-4 ASSFDRQNNYGYT
TRBJ2-1 . . TRBV7-8 ASSLGGGTQF
TRBJ2-1 TRBD2 . TRBV2 ASSEGLAGGNEQF
TRBJ2-1 TRBD1 . TRBV9 ASSLPDPDRGQYNEQF
TRBJ2-6 TRBD1 . TRBV7-9 ASSHQGASGANVLT
TRBJ1-4 . . TRBV6-1 ASTHDIFDEKLF
TRBJ2-7 . . TRBV2 ASSKTRTYEQY